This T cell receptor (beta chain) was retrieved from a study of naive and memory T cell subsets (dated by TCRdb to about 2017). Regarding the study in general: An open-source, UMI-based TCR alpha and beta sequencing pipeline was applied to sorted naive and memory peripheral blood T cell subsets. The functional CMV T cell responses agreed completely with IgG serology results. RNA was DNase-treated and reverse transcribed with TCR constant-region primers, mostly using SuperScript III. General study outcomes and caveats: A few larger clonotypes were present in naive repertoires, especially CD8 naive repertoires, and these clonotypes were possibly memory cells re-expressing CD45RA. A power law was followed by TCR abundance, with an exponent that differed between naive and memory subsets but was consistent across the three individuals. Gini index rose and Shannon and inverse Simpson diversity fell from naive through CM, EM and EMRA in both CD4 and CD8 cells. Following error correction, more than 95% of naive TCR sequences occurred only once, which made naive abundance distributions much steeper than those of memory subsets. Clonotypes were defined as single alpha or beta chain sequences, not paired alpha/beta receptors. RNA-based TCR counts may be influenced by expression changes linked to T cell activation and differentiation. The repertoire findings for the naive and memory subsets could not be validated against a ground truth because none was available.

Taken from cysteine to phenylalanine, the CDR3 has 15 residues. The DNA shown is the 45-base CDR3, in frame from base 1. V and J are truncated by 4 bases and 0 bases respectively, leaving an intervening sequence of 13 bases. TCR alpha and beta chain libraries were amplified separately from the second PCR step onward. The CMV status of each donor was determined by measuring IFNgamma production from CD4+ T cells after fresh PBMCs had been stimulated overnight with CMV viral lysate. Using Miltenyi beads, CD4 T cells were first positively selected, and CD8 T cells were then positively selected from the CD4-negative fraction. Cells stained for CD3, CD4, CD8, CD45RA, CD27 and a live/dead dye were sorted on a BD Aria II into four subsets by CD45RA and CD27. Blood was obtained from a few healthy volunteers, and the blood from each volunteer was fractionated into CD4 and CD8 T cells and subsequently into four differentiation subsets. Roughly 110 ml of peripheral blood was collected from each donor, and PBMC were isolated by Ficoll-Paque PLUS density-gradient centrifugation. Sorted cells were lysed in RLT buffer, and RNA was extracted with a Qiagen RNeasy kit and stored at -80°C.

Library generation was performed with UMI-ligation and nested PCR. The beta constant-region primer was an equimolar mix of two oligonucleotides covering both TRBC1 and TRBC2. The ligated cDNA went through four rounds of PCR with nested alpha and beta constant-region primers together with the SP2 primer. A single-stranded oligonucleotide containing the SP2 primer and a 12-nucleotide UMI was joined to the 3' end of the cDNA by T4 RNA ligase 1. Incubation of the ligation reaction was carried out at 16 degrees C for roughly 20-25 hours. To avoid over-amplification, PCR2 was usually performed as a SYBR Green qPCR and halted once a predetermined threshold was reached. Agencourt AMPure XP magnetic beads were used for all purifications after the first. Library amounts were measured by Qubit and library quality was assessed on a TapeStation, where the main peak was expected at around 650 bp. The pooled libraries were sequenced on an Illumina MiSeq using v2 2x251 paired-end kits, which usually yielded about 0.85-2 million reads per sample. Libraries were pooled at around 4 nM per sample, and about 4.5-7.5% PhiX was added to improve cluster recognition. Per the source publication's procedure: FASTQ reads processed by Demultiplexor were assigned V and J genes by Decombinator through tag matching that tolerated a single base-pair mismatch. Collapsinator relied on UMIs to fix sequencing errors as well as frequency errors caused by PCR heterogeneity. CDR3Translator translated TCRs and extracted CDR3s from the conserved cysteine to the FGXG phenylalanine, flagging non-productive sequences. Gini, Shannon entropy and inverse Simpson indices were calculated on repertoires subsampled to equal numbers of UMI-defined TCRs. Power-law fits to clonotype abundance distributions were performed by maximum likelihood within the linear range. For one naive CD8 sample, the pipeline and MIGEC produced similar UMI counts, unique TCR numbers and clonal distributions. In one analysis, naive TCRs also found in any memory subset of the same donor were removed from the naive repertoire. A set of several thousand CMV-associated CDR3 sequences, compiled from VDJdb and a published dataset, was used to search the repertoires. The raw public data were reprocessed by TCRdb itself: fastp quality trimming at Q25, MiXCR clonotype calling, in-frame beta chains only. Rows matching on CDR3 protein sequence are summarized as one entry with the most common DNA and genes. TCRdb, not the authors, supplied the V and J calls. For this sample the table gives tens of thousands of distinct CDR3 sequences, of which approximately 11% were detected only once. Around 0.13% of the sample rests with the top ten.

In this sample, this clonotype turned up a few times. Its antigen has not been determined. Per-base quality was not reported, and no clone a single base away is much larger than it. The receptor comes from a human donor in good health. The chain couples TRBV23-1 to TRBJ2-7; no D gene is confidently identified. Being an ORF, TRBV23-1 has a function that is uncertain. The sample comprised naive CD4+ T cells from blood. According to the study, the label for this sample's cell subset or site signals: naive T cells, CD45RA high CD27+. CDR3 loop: CASSLAGTSSYEQYF. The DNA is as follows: TGCGCCAGCAGTCTGGCAGGCACCAGCTCCTACGAGCAGTACTTC.